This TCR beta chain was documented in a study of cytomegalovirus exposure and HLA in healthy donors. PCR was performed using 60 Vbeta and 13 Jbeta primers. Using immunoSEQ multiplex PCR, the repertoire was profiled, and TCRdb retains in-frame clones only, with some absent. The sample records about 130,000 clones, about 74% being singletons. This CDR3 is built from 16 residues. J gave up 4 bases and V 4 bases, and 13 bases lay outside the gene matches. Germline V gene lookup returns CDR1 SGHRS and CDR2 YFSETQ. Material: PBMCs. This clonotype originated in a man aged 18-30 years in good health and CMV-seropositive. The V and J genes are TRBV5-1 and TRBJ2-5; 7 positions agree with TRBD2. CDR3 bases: TGCGCCAGCAGCCCCGCGGCCACTAGCGACAGAGAGACCCAGTACTTC. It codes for CASSPAATSDRETQYF.